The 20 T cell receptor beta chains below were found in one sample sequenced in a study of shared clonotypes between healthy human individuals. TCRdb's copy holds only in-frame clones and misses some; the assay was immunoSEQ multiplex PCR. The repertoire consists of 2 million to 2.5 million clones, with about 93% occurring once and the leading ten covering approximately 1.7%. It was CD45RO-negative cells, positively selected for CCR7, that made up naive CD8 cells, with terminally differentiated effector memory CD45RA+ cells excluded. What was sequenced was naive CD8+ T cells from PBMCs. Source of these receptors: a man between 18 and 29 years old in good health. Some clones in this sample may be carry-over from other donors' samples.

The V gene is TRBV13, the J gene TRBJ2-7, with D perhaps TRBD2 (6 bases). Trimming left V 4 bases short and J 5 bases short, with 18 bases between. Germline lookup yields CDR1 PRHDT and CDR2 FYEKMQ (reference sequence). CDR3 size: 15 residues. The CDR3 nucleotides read TGTGCCAGCAGCTCCAAGACGGAGCGGGTTCACGAGCAGTACTTC. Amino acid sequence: CASSSKTERVHEQYF.

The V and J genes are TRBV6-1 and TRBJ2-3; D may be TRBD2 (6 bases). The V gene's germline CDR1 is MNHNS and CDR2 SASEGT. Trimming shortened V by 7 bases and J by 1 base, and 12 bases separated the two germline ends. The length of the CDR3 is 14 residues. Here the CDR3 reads CASIRRAGTDTQYF. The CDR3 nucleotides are TGTGCCAGCATACGGAGGGCAGGCACAGATACGCAGTATTTT.

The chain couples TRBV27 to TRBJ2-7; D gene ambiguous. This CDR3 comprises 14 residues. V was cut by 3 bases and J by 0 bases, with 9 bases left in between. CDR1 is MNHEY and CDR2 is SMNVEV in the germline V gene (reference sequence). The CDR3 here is CASSFFRNSYEQYF. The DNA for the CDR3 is TGTGCCAGCAGTTTTTTCAGGAACTCCTACGAGCAGTACTTC.

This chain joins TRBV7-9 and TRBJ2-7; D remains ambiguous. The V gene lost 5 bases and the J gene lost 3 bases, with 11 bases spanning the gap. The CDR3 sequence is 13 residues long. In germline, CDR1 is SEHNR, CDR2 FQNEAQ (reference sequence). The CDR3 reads CASSPPINYEQYF. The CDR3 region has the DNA TGTGCCAGCAGCCCCCCCATTAACTACGAGCAGTACTTC.

CDR3 residues: CASSFEWKTQYF. The CDR3 nucleotides read TGTGCCAGCAGCTTCGAGTGGAAGACCCAGTACTTC. The J gene is TRBJ2-5, the V gene TRBV7-9; D is unclear. The CDR3 loop spans 12 amino acids. Between the trimmed V and J ends, which lost 3 bases and 6 bases, there was a span of 8 bases. The germline gives CDR1 SEHNR, CDR2 FQNEAQ (reference sequence).

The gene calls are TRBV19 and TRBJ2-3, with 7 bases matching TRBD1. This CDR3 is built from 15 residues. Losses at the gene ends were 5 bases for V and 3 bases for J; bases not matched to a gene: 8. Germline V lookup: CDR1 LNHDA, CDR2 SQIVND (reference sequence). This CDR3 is CASSSAQGVTDTQYF. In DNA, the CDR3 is TGTGCCAGTAGTTCGGCGCAGGGGGTAACAGATACGCAGTATTTT.

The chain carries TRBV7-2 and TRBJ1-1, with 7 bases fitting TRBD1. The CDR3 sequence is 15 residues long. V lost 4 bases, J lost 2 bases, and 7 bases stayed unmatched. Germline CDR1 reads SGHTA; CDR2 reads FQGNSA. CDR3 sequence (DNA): TGTGCCAGCAGCTCACGGACAGGTGGTAACACTGAAGCTTTCTTT. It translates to CASSSRTGGNTEAFF.

The CDR3 coding sequence is TGTGCCAGCAGCTTCTCCAGCTTCAACTCCTACGAGCAGTACTTC. Translation gives CASSFSSFNSYEQYF. The chain employs TRBV7-2 and TRBJ2-7, with D hard to call. Trimming left V 3 bases short and J 0 bases short, with 12 bases between. This CDR3 spans 15 amino acids. Per germline, CDR1 SGHTA and CDR2 FQGNSA.

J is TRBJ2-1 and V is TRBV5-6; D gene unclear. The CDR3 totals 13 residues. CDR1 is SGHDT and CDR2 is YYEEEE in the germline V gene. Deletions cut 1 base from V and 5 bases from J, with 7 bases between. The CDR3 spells CASSLLLDNEQFF. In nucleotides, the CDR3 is TGTGCCAGCAGCTTGCTACTTGACAATGAGCAGTTCTTC.

Here the CDR3 reads CASRGRREGVMNTEAFF. The CDR3 DNA follows: TGTGCCAGCAGGGGCCGGAGGGAGGGGGTCATGAACACTGAAGCTTTCTTT. The V call is TRBV2, the J call TRBJ1-1, with D perhaps TRBD1 (6 bases). V dropped 6 bases and J dropped 0 bases, with 20 bases sitting between them. Germline loops: CDR1 SNHLY, CDR2 FYNNEI. This CDR3 is built from 17 residues.

The CDR3 here is CASSFVLASGSYEQYF. The CDR3 DNA follows: TGTGCCAGCAGTTTCGTCCTGGCTAGCGGGAGTTACGAGCAGTACTTC. This rearrangement joins TRBV27 to TRBJ2-7, with 10 bases aligning to TRBD2. The J segment lost 4 bases and the V segment lost 3 bases, leaving 9 bases of the junction unmatched. The CDR3 has 16 amino acids. Looked up from germline, CDR1 is MNHEY and CDR2 is SMNVEV (reference sequence).

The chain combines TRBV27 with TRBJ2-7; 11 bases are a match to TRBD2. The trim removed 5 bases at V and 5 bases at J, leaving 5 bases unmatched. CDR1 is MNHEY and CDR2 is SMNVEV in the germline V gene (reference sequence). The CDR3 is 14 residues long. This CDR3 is CASSPLAGGDEQYF. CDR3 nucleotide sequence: TGTGCCAGCAGTCCTCTAGCGGGAGGCGACGAGCAGTACTTC.

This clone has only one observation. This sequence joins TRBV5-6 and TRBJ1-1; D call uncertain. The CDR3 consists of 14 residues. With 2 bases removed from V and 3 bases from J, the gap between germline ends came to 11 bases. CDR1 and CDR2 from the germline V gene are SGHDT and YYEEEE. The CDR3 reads CASSFGPGDTEAFF. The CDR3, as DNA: TGTGCCAGCAGCTTCGGCCCTGGGGACACTGAAGCTTTCTTT. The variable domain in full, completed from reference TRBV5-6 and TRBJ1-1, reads DAGVTQSPTHLIKTRGQQVTLRCSPKSGHDTVSWYQQALGQGPQFIFQYYEEEERQRGNFPDRFSGHQFPNYSSELNVNALLLGDSALYLCASSFGPGDTEAFFGQGTRLTVV.

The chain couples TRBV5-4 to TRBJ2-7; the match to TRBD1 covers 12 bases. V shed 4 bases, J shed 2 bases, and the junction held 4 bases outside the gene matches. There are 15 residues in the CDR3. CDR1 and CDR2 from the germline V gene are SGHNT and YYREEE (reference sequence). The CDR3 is CASSGGTGGTYEQYF. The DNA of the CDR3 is TGTGCCAGCAGCGGGGGGACAGGGGGCACCTACGAGCAGTACTTC.

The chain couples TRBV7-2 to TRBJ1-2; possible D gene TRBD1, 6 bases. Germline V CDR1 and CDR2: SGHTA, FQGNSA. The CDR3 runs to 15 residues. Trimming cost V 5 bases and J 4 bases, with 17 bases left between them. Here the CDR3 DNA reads TGTGCCAGCAGCCCAGGGGACACCTCCGTCTATGGCTACACCTTC. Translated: CASSPGDTSVYGYTF.

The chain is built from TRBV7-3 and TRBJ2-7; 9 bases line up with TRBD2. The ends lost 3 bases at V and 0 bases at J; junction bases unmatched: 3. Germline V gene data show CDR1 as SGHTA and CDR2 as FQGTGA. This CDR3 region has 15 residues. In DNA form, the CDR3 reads TGTGCCAGCAGCTTGTTTAGCGGGAGCTCCTACGAGCAGTACTTC. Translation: CASSLFSGSSYEQYF.

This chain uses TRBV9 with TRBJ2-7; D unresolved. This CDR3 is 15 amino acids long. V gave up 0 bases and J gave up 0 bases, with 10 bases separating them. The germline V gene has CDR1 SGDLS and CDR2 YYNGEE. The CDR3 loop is CASSVVPGFSYEQYF. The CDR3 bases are TGTGCCAGCAGCGTAGTACCCGGGTTCTCCTACGAGCAGTACTTC.

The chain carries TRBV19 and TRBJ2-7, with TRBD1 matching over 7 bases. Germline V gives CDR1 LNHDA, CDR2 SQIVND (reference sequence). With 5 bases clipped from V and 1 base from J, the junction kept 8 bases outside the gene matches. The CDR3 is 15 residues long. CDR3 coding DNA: TGTGCCAGTAGTCCTCTAGGGGACAGTTCCTACGAGCAGTACTTC. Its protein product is CASSPLGDSSYEQYF.

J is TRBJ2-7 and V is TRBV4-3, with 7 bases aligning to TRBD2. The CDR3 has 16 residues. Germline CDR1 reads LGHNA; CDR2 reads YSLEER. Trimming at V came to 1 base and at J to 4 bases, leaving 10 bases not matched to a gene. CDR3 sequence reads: CASSQAWGRGEYEQYF. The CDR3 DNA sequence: TGCGCCAGCAGCCAAGCGTGGGGGAGGGGAGAATACGAGCAGTACTTC.

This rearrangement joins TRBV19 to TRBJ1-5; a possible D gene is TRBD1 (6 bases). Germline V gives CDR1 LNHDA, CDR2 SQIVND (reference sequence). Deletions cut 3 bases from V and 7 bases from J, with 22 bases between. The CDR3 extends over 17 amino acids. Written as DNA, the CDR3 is TGTGCCAGTAGTATTGAGCGGGGACACAATACCGGACAGCCCCAGCATTTT. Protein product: CASSIERGHNTGQPQHF.